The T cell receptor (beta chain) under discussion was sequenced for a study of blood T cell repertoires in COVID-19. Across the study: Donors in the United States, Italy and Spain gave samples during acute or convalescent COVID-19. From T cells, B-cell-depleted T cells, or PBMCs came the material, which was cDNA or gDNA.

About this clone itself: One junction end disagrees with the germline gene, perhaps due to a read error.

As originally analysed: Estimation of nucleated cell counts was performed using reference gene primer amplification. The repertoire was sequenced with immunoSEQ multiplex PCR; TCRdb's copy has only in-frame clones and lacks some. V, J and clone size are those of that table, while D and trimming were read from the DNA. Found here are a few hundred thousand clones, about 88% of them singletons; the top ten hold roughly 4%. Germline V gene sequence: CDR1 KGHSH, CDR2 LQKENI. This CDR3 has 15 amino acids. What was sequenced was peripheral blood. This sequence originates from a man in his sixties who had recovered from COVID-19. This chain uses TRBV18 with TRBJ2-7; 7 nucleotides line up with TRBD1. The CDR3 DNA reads TGTGCCAGCTCACTACCCGGGACAGCCTCCTCCGAGCAGTACTTC. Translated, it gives CASSLPGTASSEQYF.